This is a list of T cell receptor beta chains from one sample in a study of spatial heterogeneity in lung cancer. TCRdb independently ran MiXCR on the 5' RACE reads; one entry per CDR3 protein. In the table there are under 50,000 distinct CDR3 sequences, around 5% of which are singletons. This sample comprised PBMCs, obtained at surgery. These receptors all come from a female donor with early-stage non-small cell lung cancer. CDR3s include the opening cysteine and the closing phenylalanine or tryptophan. D genes are given only for firm matches. The listing skips clone size in some rows; elsewhere it reads once, few, many or a size class.

j_call clone_size v_call d_call cdr3_nt cdr3_aa
TRBJ2-3 many TRBV28 TRBD1 TGTGCCAGCAGCCCTAGACAGGGCCCCACAGATACGCAGTATTTT CASSPRQGPTDTQYF
TRBJ1-1 . TRBV19 . TGTGCCAGTAGTATAGGAAAGAACACTGAAGCTTTCTTT CASSIGKNTEAFF
TRBJ1-1 many TRBV12-3/TRBV12-4 TRBD1 TGTGCCAGCAGTTCCCGGACAGGGGTCACTGAAGCTTTCTTT CASSSRTGVTEAFF
TRBJ2-7 many TRBV15 TRBD1 TGTGCCACCAGCACGAGAGCAGGGGGCCTATACTTC CATSTRAGGLYF
TRBJ2-7 many TRBV19 . TGTGCCAGTAGTAGGTCTATCCCCTACGAGCAGTACTTC CASSRSIPYEQYF
TRBJ2-7 . TRBV20-1 TRBD2 TGCAGTGCTCGCCGACTAGCGGGGACCTACGAGCAGTACTTC CSARRLAGTYEQYF
TRBJ2-3 many TRBV5-1 TRBD1 TGCGCCAGCACCCGCAGGGGGCTCACAGATACGCAGTATTTT CASTRRGLTDTQYF
TRBJ2-7 . TRBV6-6 . TGTGCCAGCAGTCTCGGGTTTAGAAAGAATTACGAGCAGTACTTC CASSLGFRKNYEQYF
TRBJ2-1 many TRBV18 . TGTGCCAGCTCACCACGGGACCGAGGCCCCAGTGAGCAGTTCTTC CASSPRDRGPSEQFF
TRBJ2-1 . TRBV4-1 . TGCGCCAGCAGCCAATTCAGTCGGGTCCGGAACAATGAGCAGTTCTTC CASSQFSRVRNNEQFF
TRBJ2-5 many TRBV4-3 . TGCGCCAGCAGCCAAGAAGGAGGCGGAGAAGAGACCCAGTACTTC CASSQEGGGEETQYF
TRBJ2-2 many TRBV4-3 . TGCGCCAGCAGCTTGGGAATTTTGGACAATACCGGGGAGCTGTTTTTT CASSLGILDNTGELFF
TRBJ1-1 few TRBV5-1 TRBD1 TGCGCCAGCCTACAGGGGGACCTGAACACTGAAGCTTTCTTT CASLQGDLNTEAFF
TRBJ1-1 many TRBV28 TRBD1 TGTGCCAGCAGTTCACCGGGACAGGGTTTCATGGACACTGAAGCTTTCTTT CASSSPGQGFMDTEAFF
TRBJ1-6 many TRBV12-3/TRBV12-4 TRBD1 TGTGCCAGCAGCCCGGACAGGGTGGATTCACCCCTCCACTTT CASSPDRVDSPLHF
TRBJ1-1 . TRBV19 . TGTGCCAGTAGTATCCCGGCAGAGAACACTGAAGCTTTCTTT CASSIPAENTEAFF
TRBJ1-2 many TRBV29-1 . TGCAGCGTTGTTTGGTCCCTTGGGGGCTACACCTTC CSVVWSLGGYTF
TRBJ1-5 medium-sized TRBV27 . TGTGCCAGCAGTTTAGGGGCAGCCCATAGCAATCAGCCCCAGCATTTT CASSLGAAHSNQPQHF
TRBJ2-1 many TRBV29-1 . TGCAGCTACCACGCGGCCCCGGGGGGCGAGCAGTTCTTC CSYHAAPGGEQFF
TRBJ1-1 many TRBV10-3 . TGTGCCATCAGTGATCGGGGGATGAACACTGAAGCTTTCTTT CAISDRGMNTEAFF
TRBJ2-4 many TRBV13 . TGTGCCAGCAGCTTGGGGACCTCCCATCAGTACTTC CASSLGTSHQYF
TRBJ2-3 . TRBV5-1 . TGCGCCAGCAGCTTATATCAGGACCCCGCTGTATCTACGCAGTATTTT CASSLYQDPAVSTQYF
TRBJ1-1 many TRBV30 . TGTGCCCGAGGGGGGGATACTGAAGCTTTCTTT CARGGDTEAFF
TRBJ2-7 few TRBV12-3/TRBV12-4 . TGTGCCAGCAGTTTGGTTCTCGGGCAGAGCTCCTACGAGCAGTACTTC CASSLVLGQSSYEQYF